This TCR beta chain was identified in a study of blood T cell repertoires in COVID-19. In its sample, this clone was seen many times. Per germline, CDR1 SNHLY and CDR2 FYNNEI. Trimming at V came to 3 bases and at J to 6 bases, leaving 3 bases not matched to a gene. The CDR3 contains 14 residues. The repertoire was sequenced with immunoSEQ multiplex PCR; TCRdb's copy has only in-frame clones and lacks some. Of hundreds of thousands of clones in the sample, around nine tenths are singletons; the top ten hold around 2.9%. The sequence derives from a human donor in a cohort sampled during active COVID-19. What was sequenced was peripheral blood. The V gene is TRBV2, the J gene TRBJ2-2, with 8 bases identical to TRBD1. This chain's CDR3 is CASSDRGHAGELFF. CDR3 bases: TGTGCCAGCAGTGACAGGGGGCACGCCGGGGAGCTGTTTTTT.